A selection of T cell receptor beta chains follows, all from one sample in a study of CXCR3-negative and CXCR3-positive naive CD8 T cells. No DNA is given; TCRdb re-called the 5' RACE reads and lists each CDR3 protein once. The sample's table shows approximately 130,000 distinct CDR3 sequences. The sequenced sample was naive CXCR3+ CD8+ T cells from blood. These receptors came from a human donor in good health. Some clones in this sample may be carry-over from other donors' samples. CDR3s include the opening cysteine and the closing phenylalanine or tryptophan. The order of the fields is V gene, J gene, CDR3 protein.

TRBV7-2	TRBJ1-1	CASSLRDRGLNTEAFF
TRBV27	TRBJ2-1	CASSLGAYNEQFF
TRBV28	TRBJ1-5	CASSFQDRGNQPQHF
TRBV6-2/TRBV6-3	TRBJ2-7	CASSSFGGHSYEQYF
TRBV7-9	TRBJ2-7	CASSGSQGSGEQYF
TRBV20-1	TRBJ2-2	CSARDTGTVGGELFF
TRBV3-1	TRBJ2-1	CASSQEWGYYNEQFF
TRBV12-3/TRBV12-4	TRBJ2-1	CASNSGQRGAYNEQFF
TRBV5-1	TRBJ2-1	CASSLLDGNSYNEQFF
TRBV9	TRBJ2-1	CASSAGGGSYNEQFF
TRBV19	TRBJ2-7	CASSITGTGSYEQYF
TRBV4-1	TRBJ2-3	CASSQFSASTDTQYF
TRBV9	TRBJ2-5	CASSARTRGPQETQYF
TRBV11-2	TRBJ1-2	CASSLGRGNYGYTF
TRBV9	TRBJ2-1	CASSVEASGGAPLNEQFF
TRBV21-1	TRBJ2-4	CAPAGVTKNIQYF
TRBV10-1	TRBJ2-7	CASSDGPYEQYF
TRBV3-1	TRBJ2-5	CASSPGLAGPRYQETQYF
TRBV5-4	TRBJ2-1	CASSFGNNEQFF
TRBV5-6	TRBJ2-7	CASSWGGYEQYF
TRBV12-3/TRBV12-4	TRBJ2-3	CASSLGPNTTPIAQYF
TRBV7-8	TRBJ2-7	CASSVDSGGSYEQYF
TRBV7-6	TRBJ2-1	CASSPGPYGDEQFF
TRBV7-9	TRBJ2-4	CASSPDISTLAKNIQYF
TRBV4-1	TRBJ2-1	CASSQIIRTHNEQFF
TRBV13	TRBJ1-6	CASSFRGENNSPLHF
TRBV5-1	TRBJ2-7	CASAFVSLSEQYF
TRBV4-1	TRBJ1-1	CASSPLPGQVMNTEAFF
TRBV7-9	TRBJ2-1	CASNPSSSGRANDEQFF
TRBV29-1	TRBJ2-7	CSVDIAEGSYEQYF
TRBV28	TRBJ2-7	CASSFPQGTGQGVYEQYF
TRBV12-3/TRBV12-4	TRBJ1-5	CASRREELDSNQPQHF
TRBV28	TRBJ1-5	CASSLPRLGVQPQHF
TRBV5-5	TRBJ2-5	CASSHIGRNLETQYF
TRBV12-3/TRBV12-4	TRBJ1-2	CASSPAGTGVLGYTF
TRBV7-9	TRBJ2-7	CASSLISTGVNEQYF
TRBV12-3/TRBV12-4	TRBJ2-2	CASSSTWLRGGNTGELFF
TRBV15	TRBJ1-6	CATSSDFGTAASYNSPLHF
TRBV12-3/TRBV12-4	TRBJ2-5	CASSARSGGQETQYF
TRBV29-1	TRBJ1-3	CSVEEGTGEGGNTIYF
TRBV29-1	TRBJ2-7	CSVLITPDGSEQQYF
TRBV20-1	TRBJ2-7	CSARGALRARDLYEQYF
TRBV7-2	TRBJ2-7	CASSPSARHEQYF
TRBV28	TRBJ2-7	CASRHLGDRGPYEQYF
TRBV29-1	TRBJ1-2	CSAVGDGGGYGYTF
TRBV20-1	TRBJ2-5	CSARDRAETQYF
TRBV23-1	TRBJ2-7	CASRLRGDSSYEQYF
TRBV20-1	TRBJ2-1	CSARPRIPYNEQFF
TRBV9	TRBJ2-1	CASSVAQGSSDEQFF
TRBV28	TRBJ2-1	CASSFGQGFPYNEQFF
TRBV23-1	TRBJ2-5	CASSSGRPPGTVEETQYF
TRBV7-2	TRBJ2-7	CASSLVWDNYEQYF
TRBV29-1	TRBJ2-1	CSVVGIADRVPLYNEQFF
TRBV19	TRBJ1-1	CASSNPGTGANTEAFF
TRBV4-3	TRBJ2-2	CASSQDIGPNTGELFF
TRBV7-2	TRBJ2-3	CASSRSRSITDTQYF
TRBV6-6	TRBJ2-2	CASSYSRSRSGRVEELFF
TRBV29-1	TRBJ2-7	CSVELSVDPYEQYF
TRBV5-1	TRBJ2-3	CASSDNRAPDTQYF
TRBV19	TRBJ2-7	CASSMRGGTVKIYEQYF